These 14 T cell receptor beta chains share one sample of origin, sequenced in a study of beta chain features in type 1 diabetes. Reverse transcription of all isolated RNA meant that expressed TCRB transcripts were sequenced. The table came from immunoSEQ multiplex PCR; TCRdb's copy has only in-frame clones and leaves some out. The sample carries fewer than 550,000 clones, about an eighth recorded once. What was sequenced was naive CD4+ T cells from blood. Every receptor here comes from a woman between 18 and 29 years old in good health.

The rearrangement links TRBV5-1 to TRBJ2-3; 8 bases fit TRBD1. The CDR3 runs to 16 residues. CDR1 is SGHRS, CDR2 YFSETQ, per germline. J lost 1 base, V lost 5 bases, and 9 bases had no gene match. In DNA, the CDR3 is TGCGCCAGCAGACTCGTTGGACAGGGAGGCACAGATACGCAGTATTTT. The encoded protein is CASRLVGQGGTDTQYF.

The V gene is TRBV18, the J gene TRBJ1-5; no reliable D call. Germline-derived CDR1 and CDR2 are KGHSH and LQKENI. The ends were cut back, 4 bases at V and 3 bases at J, with 13 bases in the middle. This CDR3 comprises 15 residues. The CDR3 sequence is CASSLGPPANQPQHF. The CDR3 bases are TGTGCCAGCTCACTCGGACCGCCCGCCAATCAGCCCCAGCATTTT.

This clone was seen only a few times. The chain employs TRBV18 and TRBJ1-1, with 9 bases that match TRBD1. V dropped 3 bases and J dropped 4; count of bases not matched to a gene: 3. In germline, CDR1 is KGHSH, CDR2 LQKENI. The length of the CDR3 is 14 residues. Written as DNA, the CDR3 is TGTGCCAGCTCACCCGGGACAGGGATCACTGAAGCTTTCTTT. Translating it yields CASSPGTGITEAFF.

The gene calls are TRBV7-2 and TRBJ2-7, with 9 nucleotides matching TRBD2. The CDR3 loop spans 16 amino acids. Trimming at V came to 0 bases and at J to 2 bases, leaving 5 bases not matched to a gene. Germline lookup yields CDR1 SGHTA and CDR2 FQGNSA. The CDR3 DNA is TGTGCCAGCAGCTTAGCTAGCGGGAGTGTCCCCTACGAGCAGTACTTC. It codes for CASSLASGSVPYEQYF.

V and J are TRBV5-6 and TRBJ2-3; D is unresolved. Germline V CDR1 and CDR2: SGHDT, YYEEEE. V was trimmed by 2 bases and J by 0 bases, leaving 4 bases between them. There are 13 residues in the CDR3. The CDR3 sequence is CASSFFSTDTQYF. The CDR3 bases are TGTGCCAGCAGCTTTTTCAGCACAGATACGCAGTATTTT.

This chain links TRBV7-2 with TRBJ2-7; D perhaps matches TRBD1 (5 bases). V lost 1 base and J lost 6, with 13 bases in between. The CDR3 has 14 amino acids. Germline V gene sequence: CDR1 SGHTA, CDR2 FQGNSA. The CDR3 DNA reads TGTGCCAGCAGCTTAGGTCTAGGGGCGGTCGAGCAGTACTTC. The encoded protein is CASSLGLGAVEQYF.

The chain employs TRBV2 and TRBJ2-3, with 8 nucleotides matching TRBD2. CDR3 length: 15 residues. J lost 6 bases, V lost 6 bases, and 11 bases had no gene match. Germline V gene sequence: CDR1 SNHLY, CDR2 FYNNEI. The CDR3 spells CASSKEASGPDTQYF. The CDR3, as DNA: TGTGCCAGCAGCAAGGAAGCTAGCGGGCCGGATACGCAGTATTTT.

The sample holds a few counts of this clone. The chain has TRBV2 and TRBJ2-7; the D is unclear. In germline, CDR1 is SNHLY, CDR2 FYNNEI. This CDR3 is built from 13 residues. Trimming removed 5 bases from V and 1 base from J, with 9 bases in between. CDR3 bases: TGTGCCAGCAGTATAGACCGATCCTACGAGCAGTACGTC. Its protein is CASSIDRSYEQYV.

The rearrangement uses TRBV5-1 and TRBJ2-6; D perhaps matches TRBD1 (5 bases). Per germline, CDR1 SGHRS and CDR2 YFSETQ. Deletions cut 2 bases from V and 2 bases from J, with 8 bases between. CDR3 length: 15 amino acids. The CDR3 nucleotides read TGCGCCAGCAGCTTTGGGGCGCCTGGGGCCAACGTCCTGACTTTC. Translated, it gives CASSFGAPGANVLTF. The full variable domain, completed using reference TRBV5-1 and TRBJ2-6, is KAGVTQTPRYLIKTRGQQVTLSCSPISGHRSVSWYQQTPGQGLQFLFEYFSETQRNKGNFPGRFSGRQFSNSRSEMNVSTLELGDSALYLCASSFGAPGANVLTFGAGSRLTVL.

The chain links TRBV15 to TRBJ2-3; a weak D match, TRBD1 (5 bases). Trimming cost V 2 bases and J 2 bases, with 8 bases left between them. This CDR3 has 14 residues. CDR1 and CDR2 from the germline V gene are LNHNV and YYDKDF (reference sequence). CDR3 loop: CATSRTRVTDTQYF. As DNA, the CDR3 is TGTGCCACCAGCAGAACCAGGGTCACAGATACGCAGTATTTT.

This chain links TRBV29-1 with TRBJ2-5; no clear D. This CDR3 is 12 amino acids long. The germline V and J ends were trimmed by 3 bases and 1 base, with 6 bases remaining between them. Germline V gene sequence: CDR1 SQVTM, CDR2 ANQGSEA. The CDR3 region is CSVDSAQETQYF. CDR3 sequence (DNA): TGCAGCGTTGACAGTGCCCAAGAGACCCAGTACTTC.

The V gene is TRBV5-1, the J gene TRBJ2-7; 9 bases match TRBD1. The CDR3 extends over 13 amino acids. Germline trimming cut 0 bases from V and 9 bases from J; bases unmatched to any gene: 4. CDR1 is SGHRS, CDR2 YFSETQ, per germline. The CDR3 DNA sequence: TGCGCCAGCAGCTTGGAGGGACAGGGCCCGCAGTACGTC. Translation gives CASSLEGQGPQYV.

The gene calls are TRBV7-9 and TRBJ1-2; D uncertain. This CDR3 comprises 12 residues. Trimming took off 6 bases at V and 3 bases at J, with 8 bases between the two ends. CDR1 and CDR2 (germline): SEHNR, FQNEAQ (reference sequence). CDR3 in amino acids: CASSHSYYGYTF. The CDR3 DNA is TGTGCCAGCAGTCACAGTTACTATGGCTACACCTTC.

This clone was seen more than once but under ten times. The V and J genes are TRBV9 and TRBJ2-7; D is unclear. Trimming cost V 2 bases and J 3 bases, with 9 bases left between them. Germline CDR1 and CDR2: SGDLS and YYNGEE. The CDR3 runs to 13 residues. The CDR3 DNA reads TGTGCCAGCAGCGTTGGCAGCCGCTACGAGCAGTACTTC. Translated: CASSVGSRYEQYF.